This T cell receptor beta chain was identified during a study of T cells in Graves' hyperthyroidism and ophthalmopathy. At least ten counts were recorded for this clonotype. This CDR3 spans 15 amino acids. The J segment lost 5 bases and the V segment lost 5 bases, leaving 9 bases of the junction unmatched. What was amplified from RNA transcripts were TCR beta CDR3 regions. Primed by the HTBI set, a first-round RT-PCR was run on the TCR CDR3. TCRdb re-called the multiplex PCR reads with MiXCR, one entry per CDR3 protein. Of nearly 250,000 distinct CDR3 sequences listed, approximately 23% were seen once; the top ten hold 35% to 40%.

The sequenced sample was blood. This sequence originates from a woman aged 35 to 49 with Graves' ophthalmopathy. The V call is TRBV12-3 or TRBV12-4, the J call TRBJ2-5; 9 nucleotides line up with TRBD1. CDR3 region: CASSPTQGAIETQYF. CDR3 in DNA: TGTGCCAGCAGTCCCACACAGGGGGCGATTGAGACCCAGTACTTC.